The sequence of this TCR beta chain was determined in a study of OX40 agonist ivuxolimab in advanced cancers. Study information: Patients were infused with ivuxolimab every 2 weeks at 0.01 to 10 mg/kg.

The table came from immunoSEQ multiplex PCR; TCRdb's copy has only in-frame clones and leaves some out. The sample lists about 49,000 clones, roughly 83% seen once, with more than 10% in the top ten. Broader study findings: Among the lowest peripheral clonal expansion occurred in 0.1-3.0 mg/kg partial responders. Also present in some nonresponders was a low level of normalized T-cell clonal expansion.

About this clone itself: The antigen is not known.

The CDR3 consists of 13 residues. Germline CDR1 and CDR2: MNHNY and SVGAGI (reference sequence). V was clipped by 8 bases and J by 5 bases, with 16 bases between them. Baseline, cycle 4 day 1, and cycle 7 day 1 were the blood sampling points. The receptor's source is an adult with an advanced solid tumor such as melanoma, head and neck, liver or kidney cancer. J is TRBJ2-7 and V is TRBV6-6; D is possibly TRBD2 (5 bases). The sequencing used CD4+ or CD8+ T cells sorted from blood, collected in a trial of the OX40 agonist ivuxolimab. CDR3 DNA: TGTGCCAGCCGGGCCGGCGGGTTGGACGAGCAGTACTTC. It encodes CASRAGGLDEQYF.